Each of the 30 T cell receptor beta chains below was sequenced from the same sample in a study of T-cell memory formation after mild COVID-19 (dated by TCRdb to the early 2020s). Libraries were prepared through 5' RACE. Instrument on record: Illumina NovaSeq 6000. The raw public reads went through TCRdb reprocessing: fastp at Q25, MiXCR clone calling, in-frame beta chains kept. Rows with a matching CDR3 protein are joined into one entry that keeps the most common DNA and genes. The sample table records fewer than 650,000 distinct CDR3 sequences; 17% of these occur just once. The ten largest clonotypes hold about 8.6% of the sample. Sequenced: PBMCs or a T cell subset sorted from them (not recorded which). The receptors shown here come from an adult woman who had mild COVID-19 (a few samples of this study predate the infection). The sample titles of this study are shuffled in the database, so cell type and time point are left out; the donor was told from shared clones.

This clonotype appeared a few times. The genes are TRBV7-3 and TRBJ2-3, with D possibly being TRBD1 or TRBD2 (5 bases each). Germline lookup yields CDR1 SGHTA and CDR2 FQGTGA. This CDR3 comprises 13 residues. Trimming shortened V by 5 bases and J by 4 bases, and 10 bases separated the two germline ends. The CDR3 sequence is CASSTRGADTQYF. The CDR3 DNA is TGTGCCAGCAGCACTAGGGGTGCAGATACGCAGTATTTT.

The count of this clonotype is one. This chain links TRBV5-1 with TRBJ2-1, with D perhaps given as TRBD1 or TRBD2 (5 bases each). This CDR3 contains 14 residues. Trimming took off 7 bases at V and 5 bases at J, with 16 bases between the two ends. CDR1 SGHRS and CDR2 YFSETQ come from the germline V gene. The CDR3 DNA follows: TGCGCCAGCGTACTTGGGGACCGGCACAATGAGCAGTTCTTC. Its translation: CASVLGDRHNEQFF.

This clonotype was recorded at least ten times. This chain joins TRBV6-5 and TRBJ2-7, with 9 positions matching TRBD2. This CDR3 spans 15 amino acids. V shed 2 bases, J shed 4 bases, and the junction held 6 bases outside the gene matches. Germline CDR1 and CDR2: MNHEY and SVGAGI. This CDR3 reads CASSYRASGMYEQYF. CDR3 in DNA: TGTGCCAGCAGTTACCGGGCTAGCGGGATGTACGAGCAGTACTTC.

The CDR3 region has the DNA TGCAGCGTTGCCACTAGCAGGGAGACCCAGTACTTC. Amino acids: CSVATSRETQYF. The chain joins TRBV29-1 to TRBJ2-5; D might be TRBD2 (6 bases). CDR3 length: 12 amino acids. Germline V gives CDR1 SQVTM, CDR2 ANQGSEA. Trimming stripped 4 bases from V and 5 bases from J, with 11 bases between.

On this clonotype: Mismatch with germline at one junction end may stem from a read error. V gene TRBV5-1 combines with J gene TRBJ2-7; TRBD1 matches 7 bases. The CDR3 is 15 residues long. Germline CDR1 is SGHRS and CDR2 is YFSETQ. The CDR3 here is CASSALTGTSHEQYF. The DNA for the CDR3 is TGCGCCAGCAGCGCGTTGACAGGGACCTCCCACGAGCAGTACTTC. Variable domain in full (rest from reference TRBV5-1 and TRBJ2-7): KAGVTQTPRYLIKTRGQQVTLSCSPISGHRSVSWYQQTPGQGLQFLFEYFSETQRNKGNFPGRFSGRQFSNSRSEMNVSTLELGDSALYLCASSALTGTSHEQYFGPGTRLTVT.

This clonotype showed up just a few times. V is TRBV7-9 and J is TRBJ1-5, with TRBD1 identical over 7 bases. CDR1 SEHNR and CDR2 FQNEAQ come from the germline V gene (reference sequence). There are 14 residues in the CDR3. Trimming removed 2 bases from V and 5 bases from J; junction bases left unmatched: 3. In DNA form, the CDR3 reads TGTGCCAGCAGCTTATCGACAGGGCATCAGCCCCAGCATTTT. This encodes CASSLSTGHQPQHF.

There are a few counts of this clonotype. Written as DNA, the CDR3 is TGTGCCAGCAGCCCTACTTGGACAGGGGGTAGTAGCTACGAGCAGTACTTC. It is translated as CASSPTWTGGSSYEQYF. The genes are TRBV28 and TRBJ2-7, with 10 bases that match TRBD1. V lost 6 bases to trimming and J lost 3 bases; unmatched junction nucleotides: 14. This CDR3 is built from 17 residues. Looked up from germline, CDR1 is MDHEN and CDR2 is SYDVKM.

This clonotype has just a few counts. J is TRBJ1-2 and V is TRBV19; TRBD1 agrees at 9 bases. Germline V gene data show CDR1 as LNHDA and CDR2 as SQIVND (reference sequence). The CDR3 is made up of 14 amino acids. V lost 5 bases to trimming and J lost 5 bases; unmatched junction nucleotides: 6. The DNA of the CDR3 is TGTGCCAGTAGTGTCGACAGGGGGTTGTATGGCTACACCTTC. It is translated as CASSVDRGLYGYTF.

This clonotype has more than one count but fewer than ten. This chain joins TRBV5-1 and TRBJ2-7; D remains unclear. V lost 1 base and J lost 0, with 11 bases in between. Germline V gene sequence: CDR1 SGHRS, CDR2 YFSETQ. CDR3 length: 15 residues. CDR3 loop: CASSLRAGSSYEQYF. The CDR3 bases are TGCGCCAGCAGCTTGAGGGCAGGTAGCTCCTACGAGCAGTACTTC.

The table lists this clonotype with a few counts. This sequence joins TRBV5-1 and TRBJ2-3, with D possibly TRBD1 on 6 matching bases. From germline, CDR1 is SGHRS and CDR2 YFSETQ. Trimming took off 3 bases at V and 1 base at J, with 18 bases between the two ends. The CDR3 is made up of 17 amino acids. CDR3 DNA sequence: TGCGCCAGCAGCTCATTACAGACAGGAGCCGGCACAGATACGCAGTATTTT. Translation gives CASSSLQTGAGTDTQYF. Variable domain in full (rest from reference TRBV5-1 and TRBJ2-3): KAGVTQTPRYLIKTRGQQVTLSCSPISGHRSVSWYQQTPGQGLQFLFEYFSETQRNKGNFPGRFSGRQFSNSRSEMNVSTLELGDSALYLCASSSLQTGAGTDTQYFGPGTRLTVL.

The chain has TRBV9 and TRBJ2-2, with TRBD1 as a possible D gene (6 bases). The germline V gene has CDR1 SGDLS and CDR2 YYNGEE. V was cut by 4 bases and J by 3 bases, with 16 bases left in between. CDR3 size: 16 residues. CDR3: CASSPNRESYTGELFF. CDR3 sequence (DNA): TGTGCCAGCAGCCCCAACAGGGAAAGCTACACCGGGGAGCTGTTTTTT.

This clonotype showed up just a few times. This chain connects TRBV20-1 to TRBJ2-7; 11 bases line up with TRBD1. V was clipped by 1 base and J by 4 bases; unmatched bases: 6. Germline CDR1 is DFQATT and CDR2 is SNEGSKA (reference sequence). This CDR3 contains 15 residues. The CDR3 loop reads CSARGEDRGLYEQYF. The CDR3 DNA is TGCAGTGCTAGAGGGGAGGACAGGGGGCTATACGAGCAGTACTTC.

The V call is TRBV6-5, the J call TRBJ2-1, with D possibly TRBD2 on 5 matching bases. This CDR3 is built from 15 residues. V was shortened by 6 bases and J by 4 bases, with 16 bases between the two germline ends. Germline CDR1 is MNHEY and CDR2 is SVGAGI. The CDR3 loop reads CASSRYSAGYNEQFF. The CDR3 DNA follows: TGTGCCAGCAGCCGTTATAGCGCTGGGTACAATGAGCAGTTCTTC.

The V call is TRBV2, the J call TRBJ1-1; TRBD1 might be the D (6 bases). The CDR3 consists of 13 residues. Germline CDR1 reads SNHLY; CDR2 reads FYNNEI. The V end was cut by 11 bases, the J end by 0 bases, with 13 bases between. The DNA of the CDR3 is TGTGCCTCAAGGACAGAGATGAACACTGAAGCTTTCTTT. Translating gives CASRTEMNTEAFF.

This clonotype was counted only a few times. Germline and junction disagree at one end, which may indicate a read error. The gene calls are TRBV28 and TRBJ2-7; 8 bases are a match to TRBD1. This CDR3 has 14 amino acids. Germline V lookup: CDR1 MDHEN, CDR2 SYDVKM. CDR3 sequence reads: CASSPLRDRTSSDF. Here the CDR3 DNA reads TGTGCCAGCAGCCCTCTCCGGGACAGGACGAGCAGTGACTTC.

This clonotype has a handful of counts. This rearrangement joins TRBV12-3 or TRBV12-4 to TRBJ2-2, with 10 bases lining up with TRBD2. Trimming removed 4 bases from V and 1 base from J; junction bases left unmatched: 0. The CDR3 extends over 15 amino acids. Here the CDR3 DNA reads TGTGCCAGCAGTTCTAGCGGGGGGAACACCGGGGAGCTGTTTTTT. Protein sequence: CASSSSGGNTGELFF.

This clonotype showed up many times. The chain uses TRBV6-5 and TRBJ1-1; D is ambiguous. The CDR3 covers 12 residues. Trimming removed 2 bases from V and 1 base from J, with 2 bases in between. Germline-derived CDR1 and CDR2 are MNHEY and SVGAGI. In nucleotides, the CDR3 is TGTGCCAGCAGTTACAGGAACACTGAAGCTTTCTTT. Its translation: CASSYRNTEAFF.

A few counts support this clonotype. V usage is TRBV7-9 and J usage is TRBJ1-1, with D uncertain. Looked up from germline, CDR1 is SEHNR and CDR2 is FQNEAQ (reference sequence). The V gene lost 8 bases and the J gene lost 10 bases, with 20 bases spanning the gap. This CDR3 contains 13 residues. The CDR3 is CASSEAADLGAFF. CDR3 in DNA: TGTGCCAGCTCCGAAGCCGCGGACCTAGGAGCTTTCTTT.

The chain links TRBV7-3 to TRBJ2-2; 9 bases line up with TRBD2. This CDR3 has 18 amino acids. Germline trimming cut 0 bases from V and 5 bases from J; bases unmatched to any gene: 10. Per germline, CDR1 SGHTA and CDR2 FQGTGA. This CDR3 reads CASSLTVSAGGPTGELFF. The CDR3 DNA follows: TGTGCCAGCAGCTTAACAGTTTCGGCGGGAGGGCCAACCGGGGAGCTGTTTTTT.

The chain carries TRBV7-2 and TRBJ1-2; the D is unclear. Germline CDR1 SGHTA, CDR2 FQGNSA. The CDR3 has 16 amino acids. V was shortened by 0 bases and J by 4 bases, with 15 bases between the two germline ends. CDR3 residues: CASSLALMGLSYGYTF. The CDR3 nucleotides are TGTGCCAGCAGCTTAGCTTTGATGGGCCTAAGCTATGGCTACACCTTC.

In its sample, this clonotype was seen many times. CDR3 sequence: CASRSGSLSGVEETQYF. Here the CDR3 DNA reads TGCGCCAGCAGGTCTGGGAGTTTGAGCGGAGTGGAAGAGACCCAGTACTTC. The genes are TRBV5-1 and TRBJ2-5; tentatively, D is TRBD2 (5 bases). The CDR3 consists of 17 residues. The V gene's germline CDR1 is SGHRS and CDR2 YFSETQ. Trimming took 5 bases from V and 3 from J, leaving 23 bases between them.

This clonotype was counted a few times. This chain links TRBV18 with TRBJ2-3; 9 bases align to TRBD1. With 5 bases clipped from V and 3 bases from J, the junction kept 6 bases outside the gene matches. This CDR3 region has 15 residues. The germline V gene has CDR1 KGHSH and CDR2 LQKENI. The CDR3 protein is CASSTTGGNTDTQYF. CDR3 coding DNA: TGTGCCAGCTCAACGACAGGGGGGAATACAGATACGCAGTATTTT.

The rearrangement uses TRBV24-1 and TRBJ2-3; a weak D match, TRBD1 (6 bases). Germline lookup yields CDR1 KGHDR and CDR2 SFDVKD. Trimming stripped 9 bases from V and 6 bases from J, with 15 bases between. The CDR3 length is 13 residues. The CDR3 protein is CATLDSPGDTQYF. CDR3 nucleotide sequence: TGTGCCACCCTGGACAGCCCAGGGGATACGCAGTATTTT.

The chain employs TRBV12-3 or TRBV12-4 and TRBJ2-5; D is ambiguous. The CDR3 loop spans 13 amino acids. Trimming removed 6 bases at V and 5 bases at J, with 13 bases between. The CDR3 DNA is TGTGCCAGCAGGTCACGACTCCGGGAGACCCAGTACTTC. This gives the protein CASRSRLRETQYF.

This clonotype has only a few counts. The chain has TRBV7-9 and TRBJ2-3; TRBD1 aligns across 12 bases. The germline V gene has CDR1 SEHNR and CDR2 FQNEAQ (reference sequence). This CDR3 has 18 residues. V lost 3 bases to trimming and J lost 2 bases; unmatched junction nucleotides: 9. The chain's CDR3 is CASSFRDRGRKSTDTQYF. The CDR3 DNA reads as TGTGCCAGCAGCTTTCGGGACAGGGGGCGAAAATCCACAGATACGCAGTATTTT.

This clonotype was observed a handful of times. The V gene is TRBV25-1, the J gene TRBJ2-2; 7 bases line up with TRBD1. The junction had 2 bases not matched to a gene; V was cut back by 6 bases and J by 1 base. The germline V gene has CDR1 MGHDK and CDR2 SYGVNS. The CDR3 is 14 residues long. For the CDR3, the DNA is TGTGCCAGCAGCGACAGGGTGAACACCGGGGAGCTGTTTTTT. Translating gives CASSDRVNTGELFF.

This clonotype was seen a handful of times. J is TRBJ1-5 and V is TRBV24-1; D perhaps matches TRBD1 (5 bases). From germline, CDR1 is KGHDR and CDR2 SFDVKD. Trimming removed 4 bases at V and 6 bases at J, with 15 bases between. The CDR3 has 15 residues. CDR3 in amino acids: CATSEGRGRGQPQHF. The CDR3 region has the DNA TGTGCCACCAGTGAGGGAAGGGGAAGGGGTCAGCCCCAGCATTTT.

This chain connects TRBV7-3 to TRBJ2-1, with D uncertain. CDR1 is SGHTA, CDR2 FQGTGA, per germline. CDR3 size: 16 residues. The ends were cut back, 2 bases at V and 6 bases at J, with 17 bases in the middle. The CDR3, as DNA: TGTGCCAGCAGCTTACCCTCGAGACCCTTGGGCAATGAGCAGTTCTTC. This sequence encodes CASSLPSRPLGNEQFF.

The chain is built from TRBV29-1 and TRBJ2-1, with D possibly matching TRBD2 (6 bases). V was clipped by 5 bases and J by 0 bases, with 8 bases between them. This CDR3 comprises 13 residues. CDR1 and CDR2 (germline): SQVTM, ANQGSEA. CDR3 region: CSVSGGSYNEQFF. CDR3 DNA: TGCAGCGTTTCCGGGGGCTCCTACAATGAGCAGTTCTTC.

The chain has TRBV29-1 and TRBJ1-1, with a tentative D call TRBD1 (5 bases). Germline CDR1 and CDR2: SQVTM and ANQGSEA. The CDR3 is 14 amino acids. V lost 5 bases and J lost 1, with 14 bases in between. The CDR3 DNA reads as TGCAGCGTTAAACCGGGACCCAAGAACACTGAAGCTTTCTTT. This translates into CSVKPGPKNTEAFF.